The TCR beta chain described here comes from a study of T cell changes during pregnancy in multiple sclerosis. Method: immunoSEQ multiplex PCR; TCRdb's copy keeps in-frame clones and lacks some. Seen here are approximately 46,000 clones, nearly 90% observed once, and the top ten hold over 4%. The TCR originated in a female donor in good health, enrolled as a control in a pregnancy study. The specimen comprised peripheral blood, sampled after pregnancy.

The DNA of the CDR3 is TGTGCCTGGACTAGCGGATTTTACGAGCAGTACTTC. This translates into CAWTSGFYEQYF. The chain is built from TRBV30 and TRBJ2-7; 7 nucleotides align to TRBD2. The trim removed 4 bases at V and 4 bases at J, leaving 4 bases unmatched. CDR3 length: 12 residues. Germline loops: CDR1 GTSNPN, CDR2 SVGIG (reference sequence).